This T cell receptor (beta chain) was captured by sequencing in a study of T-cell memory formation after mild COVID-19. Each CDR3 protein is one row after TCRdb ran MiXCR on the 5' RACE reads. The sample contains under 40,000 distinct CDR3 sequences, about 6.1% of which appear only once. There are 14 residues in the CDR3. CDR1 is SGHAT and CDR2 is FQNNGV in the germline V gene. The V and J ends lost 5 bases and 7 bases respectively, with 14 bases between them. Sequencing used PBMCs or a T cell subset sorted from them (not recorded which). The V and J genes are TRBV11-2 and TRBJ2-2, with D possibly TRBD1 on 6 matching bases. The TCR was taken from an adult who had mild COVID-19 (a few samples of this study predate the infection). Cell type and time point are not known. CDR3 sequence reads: CASSGSGGLGELFF. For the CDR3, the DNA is TGTGCCAGCAGCGGAAGTGGGGGCCTCGGGGAGCTGTTTTTT. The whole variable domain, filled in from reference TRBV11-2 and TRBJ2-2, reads EAGVAQSPRYKIIEKRQSVAFWCNPISGHATLYWYQQILGQGPKLLIQFQNNGVVDDSQLPKDRFSAERLKGVDSTLKIQPAKLEDSAVYLCASSGSGGLGELFFGEGSRLTVL.